This TCR beta chain was found in a study of Ad26.COV2.S vaccination and SARS-CoV-2 variants. Study-level information: As a participant in COV1001, the donor was in the Ad26.COV2.S trial arm. Findings of the study overall: Analyses that measured TCR breadth and depth may have underestimated total T cell responses.

TCRdb's copy holds only in-frame clones and misses some; the assay was immunoSEQ multiplex PCR. The profile shows around 300,000 clones, around 89% of them singletons. Treatment given: around 19 received Ad26.COV2.S at low or high dose, single or two shots; about 5 received placebo; per-sample allocation not given. The investigators took samples on day 63 after the first vaccine or placebo injection. Comments on this clone: Its antigen is not identified.

This clonotype originated in a person aged 18 to 65 who received the Ad26.COV2.S COVID-19 vaccine or a placebo. Sequencing used peripheral blood, obtained in a trial of Ad26.COV2.S vaccine versus placebo.

The CDR3 DNA reads as TGTGCCAGTAGGTTTCGAGGTACTGGCGAGAATGGCTACACCTTC. This codes for CASRFRGTGENGYTF. The gene calls are TRBV19 and TRBJ1-2, with unresolved D. V was pared by 6 bases and J by 6 bases, with 20 bases between. The CDR3 is 15 amino acids. CDR1 and CDR2 (germline): LNHDA, SQIVND (reference sequence). The complete variable domain, with remaining parts taken from reference TRBV19 and TRBJ1-2, reads DGGITQSPKYLFRKEGQNVTLSCEQNLNHDAMYWYRQDPGQGLRLIYYSQIVNDFQKGDIAEGYSVSREKKESFPLTVTSAQKNPTAFYLCASRFRGTGENGYTFGSGTRLTVV.